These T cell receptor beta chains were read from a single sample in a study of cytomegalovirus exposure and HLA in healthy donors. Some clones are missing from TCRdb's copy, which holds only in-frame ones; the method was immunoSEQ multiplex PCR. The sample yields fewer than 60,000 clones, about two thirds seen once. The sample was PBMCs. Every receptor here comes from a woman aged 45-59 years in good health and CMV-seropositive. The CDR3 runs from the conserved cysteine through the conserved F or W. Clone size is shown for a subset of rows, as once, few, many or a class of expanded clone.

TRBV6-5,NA,CASSPGTVNTEAFF
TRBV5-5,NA,CASGTVNSGANVLTF
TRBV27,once,CASSPTGGRSEQYF
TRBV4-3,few,CASSQGRGGYEQYF
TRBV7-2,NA,CASSSRQGDPYGYTF
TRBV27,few,CATTSGGASTDTQYF
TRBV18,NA,CASSPAGWDKPQHF
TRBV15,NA,CATSRQPGAARATGELFF
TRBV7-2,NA,CASSEQTGGEQYF
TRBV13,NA,CASSVSGSWSCTEQFF
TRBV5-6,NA,CASSLRGTGVNQPQHF
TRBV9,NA,CASSVAPSGRGTGELFF
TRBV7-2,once,CASSAGKLNTEAFF
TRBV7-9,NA,CASSSSAGGVYGYTF
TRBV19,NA,CASSKQGHGELFF
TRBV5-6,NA,CASSLYDRPFYEQYF
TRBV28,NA,CASSLRASLYTEAFF
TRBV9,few,CASSVVGGHYNEQFF
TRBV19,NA,CASSIMASGGPTAKNIQYF
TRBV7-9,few,CASSLVGGGNEQFF
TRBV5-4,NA,CASSLRTGTDTQYF
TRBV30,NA,CAWSVAGVRDTQYF
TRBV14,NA,CASSHTRDEQYF
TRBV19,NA,CASSIVGAQPQHF
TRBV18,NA,CASQYTGKLTQYF
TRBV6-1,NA,CASLSISGNTIYF
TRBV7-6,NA,CASSSSPGANTEAFF
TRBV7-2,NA,CASSLQRTGPNEAFF
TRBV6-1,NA,CASRSSGGVTDTQYF
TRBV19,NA,CASSPQGTARGKTQYF
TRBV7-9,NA,CASSSGQYEQYF
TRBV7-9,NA,CASSLSTSNTQYF
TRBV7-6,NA,CASSLGRSRQKPYF
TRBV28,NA,CASSPERLEQYF
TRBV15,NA,CATTNPTTTDTQYF
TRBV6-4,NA,CASSPDTGTGLRVQFF
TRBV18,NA,CASSPRTGGIHEQYF
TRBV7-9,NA,CASSLPGQGGSGEKLFF
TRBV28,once,CATYWWQGGRETQYF
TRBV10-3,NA,CAISESGGLALYEQYF
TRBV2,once,CASRLAGTYNEQFF
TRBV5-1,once,CASSLSGGPYEQYF
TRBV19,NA,CASSEGRRLSQYF
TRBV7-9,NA,CASSLGRQTYEQYF
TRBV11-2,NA,CASSFSGSSKETQYF
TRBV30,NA,CACASGPGANVLTF
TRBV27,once,CASTATGVETQYF
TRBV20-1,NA,CSASRSGREYF
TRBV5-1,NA,CASSSSGGGYEQYF
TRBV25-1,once,CASSEDRDNEQFF
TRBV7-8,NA,CASSLVARGLISGNTIYF
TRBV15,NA,CATGQNTGELFF
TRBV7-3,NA,CASSLWEGQPQHF
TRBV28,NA,CASSGQGLLSYGYTF
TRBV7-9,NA,CASSPLTPRNYGYTF
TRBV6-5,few,CASSFDSPGGNTIYF
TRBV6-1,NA,CASSALAGGHWNEQFF
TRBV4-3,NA,CASSHAPQTEAFF